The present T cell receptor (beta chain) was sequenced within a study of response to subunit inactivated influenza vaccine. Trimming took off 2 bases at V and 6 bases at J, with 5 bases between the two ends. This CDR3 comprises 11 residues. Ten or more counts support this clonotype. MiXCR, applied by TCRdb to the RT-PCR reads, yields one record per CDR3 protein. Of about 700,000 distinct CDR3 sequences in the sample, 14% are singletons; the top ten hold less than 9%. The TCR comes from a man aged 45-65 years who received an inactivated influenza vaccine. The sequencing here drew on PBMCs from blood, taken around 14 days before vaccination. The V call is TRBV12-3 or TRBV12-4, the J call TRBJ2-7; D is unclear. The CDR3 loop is CASSLRAEQYF. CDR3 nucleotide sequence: TGTGCCAGCAGTTTAAGGGCCGAGCAGTACTTC.